This record covers a single TCR beta chain. Its specificity is not known. This sample is part of a study of blood T cells in healthy people across ages. Findings and limits, study-wide: Both higher diversity and more naive CD4+ cells marked long-lived donors when set against aged donors.

The trim removed 6 bases at V and 4 bases at J, leaving 8 bases unmatched. The length of the CDR3 is 15 residues. Primed by a sample-barcoded 5' primer and a J-beta primer mix, a second PCR proceeded for about 7 to 12 cycles. From the 5' RACE reads, TCRdb called clonotypes with MiXCR, one entry per CDR3 protein. Of some 900,000 distinct CDR3 sequences in the sample, roughly 48% were seen once. The chain employs TRBV12-3 or TRBV12-4 and TRBJ1-4, with TRBD1 identical over 7 bases. The source is a man aged 30 to 45 in good health. Sequenced: blood. Here the CDR3 reads CASSPTGAGNEKLFF. CDR3 nucleotides: TGTGCCAGCAGCCCCACAGGGGCAGGTAATGAAAAACTGTTTTTT.